The entry that follows covers one T cell receptor (beta chain) sequence. The antigen it recognizes is unknown. Per-nucleotide qualities are absent, and no much larger clonotype sits a single base away. This entry is derived from a study of blood T cell repertoires in COVID-19 (dated by TCRdb to 2018 to 2020). A note on the overall study: The collaborator samples originated in the United States, Italy and Spain and spanned the acute and convalescent phases of COVID-19. The prospective study material was composed of cDNA or gDNA derived from T cells, B-cell-depleted T cells, or PBMCs. Subjects who had been exposed to COVID-19, were actively infected with it, or had recovered from it provided the deeply sampled blood TCRbeta repertoires that made up the dataset. The repertoires were released in a freely available public database intended as a resource for research on the immune response to SARS-CoV-2. Samples were obtained from the ongoing ImmuneRACE study (first 160 participants) and from 1,254 subjects provided by 6 global collaborators. The sample metadata nearly always contained a de-identified subject ID, COVID-19 status, age in years and sex. HLA class I and class II types, where available, came from metadata supplied by the sample provider rather than from assay-based typing. What the study reported, not specific to this receptor: Clinical and demographic metadata were provided uncurated, with the amount varying by source and participant.

Each collaborating institution followed its own protocols to collect whole blood in K2EDTA tubes. For TCRbeta analysis, collaborator samples were shipped as frozen whole blood, as isolated PBMCs, or as DNA extracted from either sample type. The germline V gene provides CDR1 SGHTA and CDR2 FQGNSA. After removal of 2 bases from V and 0 bases from J, the junction retains 4 bases not matched to a gene. The CDR3 has 16 amino acids, counting the end cysteine and phenylalanine. The kept DNA is CDR3 alone, 48 bases in frame from the first base. TCRbeta CDR3 regions were amplified from genomic DNA using the immunoSEQ Assay, a bias-controlled multiplex PCR. The study's processing was this. Within the assay, amplification of reference gene primers was used to estimate how many nucleated cells each sample contained. To quantify the absolute abundance of each unique TCRbeta CDR3 rearrangement, sequence reads were collapsed and filtered. Productive Simpson clonality was computed per sample as the square root of Simpson's diversity index over productive rearrangements. In TCRdb, the immuneACCESS table is reduced to in-frame sequences with V and J assigned. These tables do not hold every clone; where another copy was compared, an unresolved V gene accounts for under half, and the others remain unexplained. V and J calls and clone size are those listed in that table; D and trimming were worked out from the DNA. The table for this sample lists about 100,000 clones; approximately 81% of them were counted only once. Roughly 13% of the sample rests with the top ten.

The sequenced sample consisted of peripheral blood. This TCR was sampled from a human donor in a cohort sampled during active COVID-19. The V gene is TRBV7-2 and the J gene is TRBJ2-1; 7 bases in the middle match TRBD2. The CDR3 sequence is CASSLSGATSYNEQFF. The nucleotide sequence reads as follows: TGTGCCAGCAGCTTAAGCGGGGCTACCTCCTACAATGAGCAGTTCTTC.